The clone carrying this TCR beta chain was seen many times. The antigen is not known. The CDR3 contains 15 residues. The junction had 8 bases not matched to a gene; V was cut back by 1 base and J by 6 bases. CDR1 is KGHSH and CDR2 is LQKENI in the germline V gene. The sample belongs to a study of T cells after yellow fever vaccination. Looking at the study overall: For low cell numbers, libraries were made with SMART-Seq v4 Ultra Low Input. Study results and limitations: Only a minor proportion of clonotypes was detected across both CD4 and CD8 compartments. Detected again after the booster were most primary-vaccination clones, at 95% to 98% CD4 and 80% to 90% CD8.

TCRdb recomputed calls from the 5' RACE reads with MiXCR, one row per CDR3 protein. The sample lists about 220,000 distinct CDR3 sequences, 2.5% to 3.5% occurring once. The clonotype was recovered from a man between 18 and 35 years old who received the YFV17D yellow fever vaccine. The chain links TRBV18 to TRBJ1-1; 7 bases map to TRBD1. Source: CD4+ T cells sorted from PBMCs, taken 10 days after the yellow fever booster vaccination. CDR3 residues: CASSPLTGSYAEAFF. CDR3 nucleotide sequence: TGTGCCAGCTCACCACTGACAGGGTCTTACGCTGAAGCTTTCTTT.